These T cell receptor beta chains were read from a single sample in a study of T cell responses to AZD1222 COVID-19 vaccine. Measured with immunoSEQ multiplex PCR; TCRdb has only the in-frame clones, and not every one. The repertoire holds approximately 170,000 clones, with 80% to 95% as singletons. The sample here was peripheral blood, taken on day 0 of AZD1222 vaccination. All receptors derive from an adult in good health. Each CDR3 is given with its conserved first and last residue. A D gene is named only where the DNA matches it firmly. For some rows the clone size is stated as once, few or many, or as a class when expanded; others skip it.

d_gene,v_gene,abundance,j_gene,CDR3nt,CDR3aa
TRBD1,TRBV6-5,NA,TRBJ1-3,TGTGCCAGCACCTTCGGGACAGCGGCTGGAAACACCATATATTTT,CASTFGTAAGNTIYF
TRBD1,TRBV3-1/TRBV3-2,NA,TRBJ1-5,TGTGCCAGCAGCCACTATGATAGGGACAGGGGGAGTCAGCCCCAGCATTTT,CASSHYDRDRGSQPQHF
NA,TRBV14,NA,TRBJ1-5,TGTGCCAGCAGCCGAACCCTTCATCAGCCCCAGCATTTT,CASSRTLHQPQHF
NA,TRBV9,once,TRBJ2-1,TGTGCCAGCAGCGTACCGTGGGGGGAGATGGGCTCCTACAATGAGCAGTTCTTC,CASSVPWGEMGSYNEQFF
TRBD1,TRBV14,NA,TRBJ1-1,TGTGCCAGCAGCCAAGATATGGGACAGGGGGCCTCTGAAGCTTTCTTT,CASSQDMGQGASEAFF
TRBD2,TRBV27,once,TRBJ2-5,TGTGCCAGCAGTTACGGGACTAGCGGGAAAGAGACCCAGTACTTC,CASSYGTSGKETQYF
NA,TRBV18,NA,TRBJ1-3,TGTGCCAGCTCACTCTCAGTCCTTGGAAACACCATATATTTT,CASSLSVLGNTIYF
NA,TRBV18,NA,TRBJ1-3,TGTGCCAGCTCACCTGGGACCGCTGGAAACACCATATATTTT,CASSPGTAGNTIYF
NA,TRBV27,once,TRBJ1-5,TGTGCCAGCGGCCGTTTGGGGTTCGATCAGCCCCAGCATTTT,CASGRLGFDQPQHF
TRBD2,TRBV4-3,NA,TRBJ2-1,TGCGCCAGCAGCCAAGATCGAGGACTAGTCTATGAGCAGTTCTTC,CASSQDRGLVYEQFF
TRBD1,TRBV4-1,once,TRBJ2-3,TGCGCCAGCAGCCTTACGGGACAGGGCCTCACAGATACGCAGTATTTT,CASSLTGQGLTDTQYF
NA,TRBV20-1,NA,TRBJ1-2,TGCAGTGCTGGACAGTTTGGGTACACCTTC,CSAGQFGYTF
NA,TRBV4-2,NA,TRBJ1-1,TGTGCCAGCAGCCAAGAGGCAGGCCCCGAGGAGACTGAAGCTTTCTTT,CASSQEAGPEETEAFF
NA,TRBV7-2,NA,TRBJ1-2,TGTGCCAGCAGCCCTACACCTAACTATGGCTACACCTTC,CASSPTPNYGYTF
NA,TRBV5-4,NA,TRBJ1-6,TGTGCCAGCAGCTTCGACGATTATAATTCACCCCTCCACTTT,CASSFDDYNSPLHF
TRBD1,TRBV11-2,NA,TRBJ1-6,TGTGCCAGCAGCGCATCGACAGGGTTCTACTCACCCCTCCACTTT,CASSASTGFYSPLHF
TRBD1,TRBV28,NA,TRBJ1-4,TGTGCCAGTCGGACAGGGAGGGGGGCCTCAACTAATGAAAAACTGTTTTTT,CASRTGRGASTNEKLFF
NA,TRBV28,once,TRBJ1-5,TGTGCCAGCAGTTCCACACTACAGGGTCCCAGCCAGCAGCCCCAGCATTTT,CASSSTLQGPSQQPQHF
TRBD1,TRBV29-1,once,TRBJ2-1,TGCAGCGTTGATGTCCGGGACAGACCTTACAATGAGCAGTTCTTC,CSVDVRDRPYNEQFF
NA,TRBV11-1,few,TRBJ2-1,TGTGCCAGCAGCATCAACAGGGAGCAGTTCTTC,CASSINREQFF
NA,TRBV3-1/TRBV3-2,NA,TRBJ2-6,TGTGCCAGCAATTCGCTCGCTGGGGCCAACGTCCTGACTTTC,CASNSLAGANVLTF
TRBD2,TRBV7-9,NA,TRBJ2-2,TGTGCCAGCAGCCCGACTAGCGGGAGTACCGGGGAGCTGTTTTTT,CASSPTSGSTGELFF
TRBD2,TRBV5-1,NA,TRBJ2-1,TGCGCCAGCAGCTTGACTAGCGGGAGCGATGAGCAGTTCTTC,CASSLTSGSDEQFF
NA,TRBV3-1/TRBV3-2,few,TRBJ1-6,TGTGCCAGCAGGGATCGGACCGCAAATTCACCCCTCCACTTT,CASRDRTANSPLHF
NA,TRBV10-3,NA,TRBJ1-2,TGTGCCATCAGTGAGAGCGGGGAGCACTATGGCTACACCTTC,CAISESGEHYGYTF
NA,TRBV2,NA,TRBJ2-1,TGTGCCAGCAAAGCGTCAGGCAATGAGCAGTTCTTC,CASKASGNEQFF
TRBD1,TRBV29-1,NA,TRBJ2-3,TGCAGCGTGGAACAGGGGGTGGTAGATACGCAGTATTTT,CSVEQGVVDTQYF
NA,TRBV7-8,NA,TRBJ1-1,TGTGCCAGCACCGGGGGGACACTGAACACTGAAGCTTTCTTT,CASTGGTLNTEAFF
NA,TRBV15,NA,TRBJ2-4,TGTGCCACCAGCAGAGGGGGCTCTGATAACATTCAGTACTTC,CATSRGGSDNIQYF
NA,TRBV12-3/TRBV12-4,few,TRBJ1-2,TGTGCCAGCAGTCCGACAGCCGGGCGCTACACCTTC,CASSPTAGRYTF
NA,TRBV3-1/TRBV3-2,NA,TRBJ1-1,TGTGCCAGCAGCCGAGGACGGATGAACACTGAAGCTTTCTTT,CASSRGRMNTEAFF
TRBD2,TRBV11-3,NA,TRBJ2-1,TGTGCCAGCAGCTTAGCTAGCGGGAACGCCCTTGGCTCCTACAATGAGCAGTTCTTC,CASSLASGNALGSYNEQFF
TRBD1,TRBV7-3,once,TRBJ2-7,TGTGCCAGCAGCGTCCTAGGGGGCGCCTACGAGCAGTACTTC,CASSVLGGAYEQYF
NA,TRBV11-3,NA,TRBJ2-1,TGTGCCAGCAGCCAAGGAACAGGAGCGAATGAGCAGTTCTTC,CASSQGTGANEQFF
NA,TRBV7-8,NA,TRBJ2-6,TGTGCCAGCAGCTTAACTGTGGGGTTAGATCCCCTGAGGGGGGCCAACGTCCTGACTTTC,CASSLTVGLDPLRGANVLTF
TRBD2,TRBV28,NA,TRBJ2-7,TGTGCCAGCAGGGGTAGCGGGAGTTTCGACCCCTACGAGCAGTACTTC,CASRGSGSFDPYEQYF
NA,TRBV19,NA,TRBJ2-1,TGTGCCAGTACTCCTCCGGGACACCCCTCCTACAATGAGCAGTTCTTC,CASTPPGHPSYNEQFF
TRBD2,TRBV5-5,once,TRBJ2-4,TGTGCCAGCAGCCGGACTAGCGGGCCGGACAACATTCAGTACTTC,CASSRTSGPDNIQYF
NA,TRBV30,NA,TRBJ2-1,TGTGCCTGGAGTCCGGGACCCAACAATGAGCAGTTCTTC,CAWSPGPNNEQFF
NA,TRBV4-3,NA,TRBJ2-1,TGCGCCAGCAGCCAGAGCCGCAGCGAGCAGTTCTTC,CASSQSRSEQFF
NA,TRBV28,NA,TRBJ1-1,TGTGCCAGCAGTCCCACAGGTTACACTGAAGCTTTCTTT,CASSPTGYTEAFF
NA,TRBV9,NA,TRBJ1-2,TGTGCCAGCAGCGCCTCGTCAGGCCTCGGGGGCTACACCTTC,CASSASSGLGGYTF
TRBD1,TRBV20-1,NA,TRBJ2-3,TGCAGTGCTAGTCCCCCCGGGACAGGAAGGACAGATACGCAGTATTTT,CSASPPGTGRTDTQYF
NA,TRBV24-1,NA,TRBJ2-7,TGTGCCACCAGTGACCGGACGGATAGCTCCTACGAGCAGTACTTC,CATSDRTDSSYEQYF
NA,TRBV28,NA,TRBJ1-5,TGTGCCAGCAGTTTACACAATCGCGCGTTGGGGCCCCAGCATTTT,CASSLHNRALGPQHF
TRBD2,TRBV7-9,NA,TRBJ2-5,TGTGCCAGCAGCTGGGGACTAGCGGGAGTGGGGACCCAGTACTTC,CASSWGLAGVGTQYF
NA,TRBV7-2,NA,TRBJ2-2,TGTGCCAGCAGCGCCGGGAAGCCGAACACCGGGGAGCTGTTTTTT,CASSAGKPNTGELFF
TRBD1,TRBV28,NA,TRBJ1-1,TGTGCCAGCAGTTTCAGGGGGGGGAACACTGAAGCTTTCTTT,CASSFRGGNTEAFF
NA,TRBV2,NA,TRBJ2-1,TGTGCCAGCAGTGAACAGGGGAAAAACAATGAGCAGTTCTTC,CASSEQGKNNEQFF
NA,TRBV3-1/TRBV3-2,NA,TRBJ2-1,TGTGCCAGCAGCCAGGGGTCTTATAAGAATGAGCAGTTCTTC,CASSQGSYKNEQFF
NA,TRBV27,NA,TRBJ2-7,TGTGCCAGCACCGGGAGTATCGGCGAGCAGTACTTC,CASTGSIGEQYF
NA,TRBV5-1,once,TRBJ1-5,TGCGCCAGCAGCTCGGGACCCTATAGCAATCAGCCCCAGCATTTT,CASSSGPYSNQPQHF
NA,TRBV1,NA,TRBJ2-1,TGCACCAGCAGCCAAGCCATGCGGCGAGACGTCAATGAGCAGTTCTTC,CTSSQAMRRDVNEQFF
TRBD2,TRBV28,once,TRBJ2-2,TGTGCCAGCACTTCTGGAGCGGGGGTCCCTTCAACCGGGGAGCTGTTTTTT,CASTSGAGVPSTGELFF